Below, 3 T cell receptor beta chains from the same sample are listed, as sequenced in a study of OX40 agonist ivuxolimab in advanced cancers. The assay was immunoSEQ multiplex PCR, and TCRdb's table has in-frame clones only and misses some. The sample holds more than 75,000 clones, around 91% seen once. The sample in question was CD4+ or CD8+ T cells sorted from blood, obtained in a trial of the OX40 agonist ivuxolimab. The receptors here all came from an adult with an advanced solid tumor such as melanoma, head and neck, liver or kidney cancer.

The table lists this clone with a count of one. CDR3 loop: CASRYSVKGPSNQPQHF. The DNA of the CDR3 is TGTGCCAGTAGATACAGTGTAAAGGGGCCTAGCAATCAGCCCCAGCATTTT. The chain links TRBV19 to TRBJ1-5; tentatively, D is TRBD1 (5 bases). Germline CDR1 reads LNHDA; CDR2 reads SQIVND (reference sequence). This CDR3 spans 17 amino acids. Between the trimmed V and J ends, which lost 6 bases and 0 bases, there was a span of 18 bases.

V and J are TRBV7-8 and TRBJ1-4; D is ambiguous. The ends were cut back, 2 bases at V and 3 bases at J, with 10 bases in the middle. Germline CDR1 SGHVS, CDR2 FQNEAQ. The CDR3 loop spans 15 amino acids. The CDR3 protein is CASSLYSPPNEKLFF. The CDR3 nucleotides read TGTGCCAGCAGCTTATACAGCCCCCCTAATGAAAAACTGTTTTTT.

This chain uses TRBV30 with TRBJ2-1; 10 bases are shared with TRBD1. J gave up 6 bases and V 3 bases, and 5 bases lay outside the gene matches. The CDR3 sequence is 14 residues long. Germline V gives CDR1 GTSNPN, CDR2 SVGIG (reference sequence). In DNA form, the CDR3 reads TGTGCCTGGAGAGACAGGGGGCCGCGCAATGAGCAGTTCTTC. It encodes CAWRDRGPRNEQFF. Combining the CDR3 with reference TRBV30 and TRBJ2-1 gives the whole variable domain SQTIHQWPATLVQPVGSPLSLECTVEGTSNPNLYWYRQAAGRGLQLLFYSVGIGQISSEVPQNLSASRPQDRQFILSSKKLLLSDSGFYLCAWRDRGPRNEQFFGPGTRLTVL.